This T cell receptor beta chain was retrieved from a study of CD4 T cells in relation to SARS-CoV-2 and coronaviruses. Study overall: TCR beta CDR3s were sequenced after roughly nine-day antigen culture of PBMCs. Broader study findings: Monoreactive clones expanded significantly more to SARS-CoV-2 than crossreactive clones did. No donor gave both pre-pandemic and post-infection samples.

Clones were sequenced by immunoSEQ multiplex PCR, and TCRdb holds only the in-frame ones, with some missing. The profile shows 18,000 or so clones, 60% to 80% of them singletons. Turning to this clone: Its cognate antigen is unknown.

CD4+ T cells from unexposed donors were obtained before the COVID-19 pandemic (2011-2018). After about 11 days of culture, CD4+ T cells were isolated. Cultures held two million PBMCs per well with 8.5 to 10 IU/ml IL-2. CDR3 length equals 15 residues. The germline V gene encodes CDR1 LGHDT and CDR2 YNNKEL (reference sequence). V was cut by 6 bases and J by 4 bases, with 18 bases left in between. The sequencing sample was made of CD4+ T cells from PBMCs, cultured in vitro. The TCR was taken from a human donor in good health. This rearrangement joins TRBV3-1 (or the pseudogene TRBV3-2) to TRBJ1-2; no firm D call. CDR3 sequence (DNA): TGTGCCAGCAGTCCTAACCCGGAATCCTCCTATGGCTACACCTTC. It translates to CASSPNPESSYGYTF.